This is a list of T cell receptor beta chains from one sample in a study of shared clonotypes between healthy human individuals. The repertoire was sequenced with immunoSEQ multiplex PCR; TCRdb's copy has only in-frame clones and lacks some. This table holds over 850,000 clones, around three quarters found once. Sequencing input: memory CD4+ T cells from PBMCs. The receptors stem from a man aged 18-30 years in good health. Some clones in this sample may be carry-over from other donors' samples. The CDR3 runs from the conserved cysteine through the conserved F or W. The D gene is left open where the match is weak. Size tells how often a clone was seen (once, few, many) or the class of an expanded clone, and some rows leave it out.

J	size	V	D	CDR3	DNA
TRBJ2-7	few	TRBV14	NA	CASSFGTYGGEQYF	TGTGCCAGCAGCTTCGGGACATATGGAGGGGAGCAGTACTTC
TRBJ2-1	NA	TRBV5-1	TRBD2	CASSLKVGAGGEQFF	TGCGCCAGCAGCTTGAAGGTTGGAGCGGGAGGTGAGCAGTTCTTC
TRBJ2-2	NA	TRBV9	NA	CASSVVGGLITGELFF	TGTGCCAGCAGCGTAGTAGGGGGGCTGATCACCGGGGAGCTGTTTTTT
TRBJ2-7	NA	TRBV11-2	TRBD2	CASSRTALAGGYEQYF	TGTGCCAGCAGTCGTACCGCCCTAGCGGGCGGCTACGAGCAGTACTTC
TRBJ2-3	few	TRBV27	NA	CASSWWRGTDTQYF	TGTGCCAGCAGTTGGTGGCGGGGCACAGATACGCAGTATTTT
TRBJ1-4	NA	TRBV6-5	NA	CASTGGRGEKLFF	TGTGCCAGCACCGGGGGGCGCGGTGAAAAACTGTTTTTT
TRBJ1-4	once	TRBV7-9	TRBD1	CASSKGQGAVTNEKLFF	TGTGCCAGCAGCAAGGGACAGGGGGCAGTGACTAATGAAAAACTGTTTTTT
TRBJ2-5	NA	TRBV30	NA	CAWRGQETQYF	TGTGCCTGGAGGGGGCAAGAGACCCAGTACTTC
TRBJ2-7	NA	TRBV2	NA	CASRRGSYEQYF	TGTGCCAGCCGGAGGGGTTCCTACGAGCAGTACTTC
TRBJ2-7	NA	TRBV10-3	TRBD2	CAIRGYSGSVYEQYF	TGTGCCATCAGGGGCTATAGCGGGAGCGTCTACGAGCAGTACTTC
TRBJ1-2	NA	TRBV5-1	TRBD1	CASSSRQGQALYGYTF	TGCGCCAGCAGCTCGAGACAGGGGCAAGCCCTCTATGGCTACACCTTC
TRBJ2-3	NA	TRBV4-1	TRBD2	CASSQDRGLAGGRGNTDTQYF	TGCGCCAGCAGCCAAGATAGGGGGCTAGCGGGAGGGCGCGGTAACACAGATACGCAGTATTTT
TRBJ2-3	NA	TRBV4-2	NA	CASSLRTAVDTQYF	TGTGCCAGCAGCCTACGGACGGCCGTGGATACGCAGTATTTT
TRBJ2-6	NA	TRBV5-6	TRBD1	CASSPRGLVLVGANVLTF	TGTGCCAGCAGCCCGAGGGGGCTAGTTTTGGTTGGGGCCAACGTCCTGACTTTC
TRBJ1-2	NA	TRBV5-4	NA	CASSKRDGGYGYTF	TGTGCCAGCAGCAAGCGGGACGGCGGCTATGGCTACACCTTC
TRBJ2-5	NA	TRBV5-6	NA	CASSPRIGGTQYF	TGTGCCAGCAGCCCCCGGATCGGAGGGACCCAGTACTTC
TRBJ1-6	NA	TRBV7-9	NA	CASSSTEASYNSPLHF	TGTGCCAGCAGCTCCACGGAAGCCTCCTATAATTCACCCCTCCACTTT
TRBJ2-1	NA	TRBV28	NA	CASSAGRGEQFF	TGTGCCAGCAGCGCAGGGCGGGGTGAGCAGTTCTTC
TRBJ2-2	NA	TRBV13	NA	CASSLVLEGPYTGELFF	TGTGCCAGCAGCTTAGTCTTGGAAGGGCCCTACACCGGGGAGCTGTTTTTT
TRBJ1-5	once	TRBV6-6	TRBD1	CASRTGTGNQPQHF	TGTGCCAGCAGAACTGGGACAGGGAATCAGCCCCAGCATTTT
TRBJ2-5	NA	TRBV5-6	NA	CASSGPLGSRETQYF	TGTGCCAGCAGCGGCCCCCTCGGATCCCGGGAGACCCAGTACTTC
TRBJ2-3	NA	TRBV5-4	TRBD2	CASSLPGSGRSTDTQYF	TGTGCCAGCAGCTTGCCCGGCTCCGGGAGGAGCACAGATACGCAGTATTTT
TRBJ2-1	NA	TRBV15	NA	CATRKGRNEQFF	TGTGCCACCAGAAAGGGTCGGAATGAGCAGTTCTTC
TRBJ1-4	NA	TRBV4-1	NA	CASSLRLGAGTSEKLFF	TGCGCCAGCAGCCTGCGTCTCGGGGCCGGTACGAGTGAAAAACTGTTTTTT
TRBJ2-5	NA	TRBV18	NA	CASSPFGAETQYF	TGTGCCAGCTCACCCTTTGGGGCAGAGACCCAGTACTTC
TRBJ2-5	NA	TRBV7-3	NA	CASSLNSRNTQGETQYF	TGTGCCAGCAGCTTAAACAGCCGAAATACGCAGGGGGAGACCCAGTACTTC
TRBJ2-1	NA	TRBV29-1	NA	CSVEGPSLSYNEQFF	TGCAGCGTTGAAGGGCCTAGCCTCTCCTACAATGAGCAGTTCTTC
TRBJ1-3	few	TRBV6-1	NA	CARGVAATGNTIYF	TGTGCCAGGGGGGTGGCGGCCACTGGAAACACCATATATTTT